This entry lists 31 T cell receptor beta chains sequenced from one sample in a study of T cell responses to AZD1222 COVID-19 vaccine. Clones were read by immunoSEQ multiplex PCR, and TCRdb kept only the in-frame ones, dropping some. The top ten hold roughly 7.5% of the sample, which has approximately 90,000 clones, about 90% seen once. The sequencing used peripheral blood, collected on day 0 of AZD1222 vaccination. The receptors derive from an adult in good health.

The genes are TRBV19 and TRBJ1-1, with D unclear. The CDR3 consists of 13 residues. V lost 4 bases and J lost 0, with 6 bases in between. CDR1 and CDR2 from the germline V gene are LNHDA and SQIVND (reference sequence). In DNA form, the CDR3 reads TGTGCCAGTAGTACCCAGATGAACACTGAAGCTTTCTTT. Translating gives CASSTQMNTEAFF. Filled out from reference TRBV19 and TRBJ1-1, the complete variable domain reads DGGITQSPKYLFRKEGQNVTLSCEQNLNHDAMYWYRQDPGQGLRLIYYSQIVNDFQKGDIAEGYSVSREKKESFPLTVTSAQKNPTAFYLCASSTQMNTEAFFGQGTRLTVV.

The gene calls are TRBV28 and TRBJ1-2; D perhaps matches TRBD1 (5 bases). The CDR3 totals 12 residues. From germline, CDR1 is MDHEN and CDR2 SYDVKM. With 8 bases removed from V and 4 bases from J, the gap between germline ends came to 11 bases. The CDR3 loop reads CASGGGSYGYTF. CDR3 DNA: TGTGCCAGCGGGGGGGGGTCCTATGGCTACACCTTC.

The chain has TRBV4-3 and TRBJ1-4; D might be TRBD1 (5 bases). The CDR3 length is 15 residues. V shed 0 bases and J shed 7 bases, with 12 bases lying between them. The germline V gene has CDR1 LGHNA and CDR2 YSLEER. The CDR3 DNA reads TGCGCCAGCAGCCAAGAAGTAGGGAGGGGTGAAAAACTGTTTTTT. Its protein is CASSQEVGRGEKLFF.

V is TRBV18 and J is TRBJ2-2, with 12 nucleotides matching TRBD1. CDR1 KGHSH and CDR2 LQKENI come from the germline V gene. The ends lost 2 bases at V and 4 bases at J; junction bases unmatched: 8. The length of the CDR3 is 18 residues. CDR3 protein: CASSPVGQGAQSTGELFF. The CDR3 bases are TGTGCCAGCTCACCAGTGGGACAGGGGGCGCAGAGCACCGGGGAGCTGTTTTTT.

The chain recombines TRBV10-3 with TRBJ2-2; perhaps TRBD2 as D (6 bases). The CDR3 runs 15 residues. The germline V gene encodes CDR1 ENHRY and CDR2 SYGVKD. V was trimmed by 4 bases and J by 4 bases, leaving 13 bases between them. Written as DNA, the CDR3 is TGTGCCATCAGTGGGGGACTCCGACTCACCGGGGAGCTGTTTTTT. Residues: CAISGGLRLTGELFF.

The chain joins TRBV2 to TRBJ1-6; no reliable D call. This CDR3 has 13 amino acids. Germline V gene lookup returns CDR1 SNHLY and CDR2 FYNNEI. With 4 bases removed from V and 7 bases from J, the gap between germline ends came to 8 bases. The CDR3 coding sequence is TGTGCCAGCAGTGGACCCGGGAATTCACCCCTCCACTTT. Its translation: CASSGPGNSPLHF.

The chain is built from TRBV12-3 or TRBV12-4 and TRBJ1-5, with a weak D call TRBD1 (5 bases). This CDR3 has 12 residues. V lost 3 bases to trimming and J lost 15 bases, with 15 bases between them. In DNA, the CDR3 is TGTGCCAGCAGTTTGGGGGACCAGGGCGGGCATTTT. Its translation is CASSLGDQGGHF.

The chain carries TRBV6-2 or TRBV6-3 and TRBJ2-4; 9 bases align to TRBD1. Germline assignment: CDR1 MNHEY and CDR2 SVGEGT. J lost 6 bases, V lost 7 bases, and 10 bases had no gene match. The CDR3 is 15 amino acids. CDR3 loop: CASTPGDRAGNIQYF. The DNA of the CDR3 is TGTGCCAGCACCCCTGGGGACAGGGCAGGAAACATTCAGTACTTC.

The rearrangement uses TRBV6-2 or TRBV6-3 and TRBJ2-7, with D hard to call. CDR3 length: 12 residues. Looked up from germline, CDR1 is MNHEY and CDR2 is SVGEGT. The V gene lost 5 bases and the J gene lost 8 bases, with 13 bases spanning the gap. In DNA form, the CDR3 reads TGTGCCAGCAGTCGCGACAAGATCAAGCAGTACTTC. Its translation: CASSRDKIKQYF.

This clone showed up just a few times. The rearrangement joins TRBV6-1 to TRBJ2-3; a weak D match, TRBD1 (5 bases). The ends were cut back, 1 base at V and 2 bases at J, with 7 bases in the middle. The CDR3 contains 14 residues. The germline V gene encodes CDR1 MNHNS and CDR2 SASEGT. CDR3 residues: CASSEDRNTDTQYF. The CDR3 nucleotides read TGTGCCAGCAGTGAAGACAGGAACACAGATACGCAGTATTTT.

The chain links TRBV7-8 to TRBJ2-1; D gene ambiguous. Germline V lookup: CDR1 SGHVS, CDR2 FQNEAQ. This CDR3 has 15 amino acids. V lost 2 bases, J lost 7 bases, and 15 bases lay in between. CDR3 sequence: CASSLIGLKRNEQFF. The CDR3 DNA reads as TGTGCCAGCAGCTTAATTGGGCTAAAGAGAAATGAGCAGTTCTTC.

The DNA for the CDR3 is TGTGCCAGCAGTTTCGAGTCGAGGGGGACCCAGTACTTC. Amino acid sequence: CASSFESRGTQYF. The chain links TRBV12-3 or TRBV12-4 to TRBJ2-5; either TRBD1 or TRBD2 may fit D (5 bases each). Trimming removed 3 bases at V and 7 bases at J, with 12 bases between. The CDR3 extends over 13 amino acids.

The chain is built from TRBV28 and TRBJ1-1, with a tentative D call TRBD1 (6 bases). Per germline, CDR1 MDHEN and CDR2 SYDVKM. Trimming left V 1 base short and J 2 bases short, with 8 bases between. The CDR3 loop spans 14 amino acids. For the CDR3, the DNA is TGTGCCAGCAGTTTATCCGGGGGCAACACTGAAGCTTTCTTT. Translation gives CASSLSGGNTEAFF.

This chain links TRBV2 with TRBJ1-3, with 7 bases that match TRBD1. CDR1 and CDR2 from the germline V gene are SNHLY and FYNNEI. There are 14 residues in the CDR3. Trimming took 6 bases from V and 7 from J; bases not matched to a gene: 9. CDR3 bases: TGTGCCAGCAGGATAGAGGGACAGTGGAACACCATATATTTT. It yields the protein CASRIEGQWNTIYF.

The CDR3 loop reads CASSFGGPNEAFF. CDR3 bases: TGTGCCAGCAGCTTTGGGGGGCCTAATGAAGCTTTCTTT. The chain couples TRBV7-9 to TRBJ1-1; D might be TRBD1 (6 bases). V was trimmed by 3 bases and J by 7 bases, leaving 12 bases between them. The germline CDR1 and CDR2 sequences are SEHNR and FQNEAQ (reference sequence). The CDR3 sequence is 13 residues long.

J is TRBJ1-3 and V is TRBV19, with unresolved D. V gave up 5 bases and J gave up 7 bases, with 21 bases separating them. Germline CDR1 LNHDA, CDR2 SQIVND (reference sequence). The CDR3 runs to 16 residues. The CDR3 here is CASSSPRAGRWNTIYF. In nucleotides, the CDR3 is TGTGCCAGTAGTTCCCCCCGGGCGGGAAGATGGAACACCATATATTTT.

The chain has TRBV6-5 and TRBJ1-2; 9 bases align to TRBD1. V dropped 0 bases and J dropped 6; count of bases not matched to a gene: 2. The germline V gene encodes CDR1 MNHEY and CDR2 SVGAGI. The CDR3 spans 14 residues. The CDR3 loop reads CASSYSGTGHGYTF. CDR3 DNA sequence: TGTGCCAGCAGTTACTCTGGGACAGGGCATGGCTACACCTTC.

The rearrangement uses TRBV12-5 and TRBJ1-5; 8 bases align to TRBD1. This CDR3 is 16 amino acids long. V lost 2 bases to trimming and J lost 7 bases; unmatched junction nucleotides: 10. Germline V lookup: CDR1 LGHNT, CDR2 FRNRAP. The CDR3 DNA reads as TGTGCTAGTGGTTTGATGGGCCAGGGGGCAGGCCAGCCCCAGCATTTT. As protein: CASGLMGQGAGQPQHF.

This chain uses TRBV7-2 with TRBJ1-5, with D possibly matching TRBD1 (5 bases). Germline V lookup: CDR1 SGHTA, CDR2 FQGNSA. With 5 bases removed from V and 0 bases from J, the gap between germline ends came to 11 bases. CDR3 size: 15 residues. The CDR3 loop reads CASSPTAYSNQPQHF. CDR3 DNA sequence: TGTGCCAGCAGCCCGACAGCCTATAGCAATCAGCCCCAGCATTTT.

This chain joins TRBV9 and TRBJ1-1; D is ambiguous. This CDR3 has 15 amino acids. V gave up 4 bases and J gave up 2 bases, with 15 bases separating them. Looked up from germline, CDR1 is SGDLS and CDR2 is YYNGEE. The CDR3 sequence is CASSRQTSGNTEAFF. The CDR3 nucleotides read TGTGCCAGCAGCCGTCAGACGTCAGGTAACACTGAAGCTTTCTTT.

The chain links TRBV13 to TRBJ1-3; D unresolved. V was shortened by 2 bases and J by 4 bases, with 9 bases between the two germline ends. The germline gives CDR1 PRHDT, CDR2 FYEKMQ (reference sequence). CDR3 size: 14 residues. The CDR3 region has the DNA TGTGCCAGCAGCTTAAGGTGGATGGGAAACACCATATATTTT. It encodes CASSLRWMGNTIYF.

V is TRBV2 and J is TRBJ1-5, with D unclear. Trimming pared 1 base from V and 7 bases from J, leaving 8 bases between. Per the germline V gene, CDR1 is SNHLY and CDR2 is FYNNEI. The CDR3 runs 13 residues. As DNA, the CDR3 is TGTGCCAGCAGTGAAGGGGAGGGCCAGCCCCAGCATTTT. Residues: CASSEGEGQPQHF. Complete variable domain (other parts from reference TRBV2 and TRBJ1-5): EPEVTQTPSHQVTQMGQEVILRCVPISNHLYFYWYRQILGQKVEFLVSFYNNEISEKSEIFDDQFSVERPDGSNFTLKIRSTKLEDSAMYFCASSEGEGQPQHFGDGTRLSIL.

The chain combines TRBV19 with TRBJ2-7, with 9 bases matching TRBD1. CDR3 length equals 17 residues. CDR1 and CDR2 (germline): LNHDA, SQIVND (reference sequence). With V trimmed by 2 bases and J by 1 base, 9 bases remained unmatched. CDR3 amino acids: CASSIMGQGVNSYEQYF. The CDR3 nucleotides read TGTGCCAGTAGTATAATGGGACAGGGTGTGAATTCCTACGAGCAGTACTTC.

The CDR3 loop is CAISESGTEKSSGANVLTF. The CDR3 DNA is TGTGCCATCAGTGAGTCCGGGACGGAAAAAAGCTCTGGGGCCAACGTCCTGACTTTC. The genes are TRBV10-3 and TRBJ2-6; D may correspond to TRBD1 or TRBD2 (5 bases each). The CDR3 contains 19 residues. The V gene's germline CDR1 is ENHRY and CDR2 SYGVKD. Trimming stripped 0 bases from V and 0 bases from J, with 15 bases between.

V is TRBV18 and J is TRBJ1-1, with TRBD1 as a possible D gene (5 bases). The CDR3 loop spans 15 amino acids. CDR1 is KGHSH and CDR2 is LQKENI in the germline V gene. Trimming took off 6 bases at V and 2 bases at J, with 16 bases between the two ends. This CDR3 is CASSPGGSRNTEAFF. The CDR3 DNA follows: TGTGCCAGCTCCCCTGGGGGGAGTAGAAACACTGAAGCTTTCTTT.

This chain joins TRBV27 and TRBJ1-6; weak D call: TRBD1 (6 bases). Germline V gives CDR1 MNHEY, CDR2 SMNVEV (reference sequence). The V end lost 6 bases, the J end lost 0 bases, and 9 bases lay between the germline ends. The CDR3 sequence is 15 residues long. CDR3 nucleotide sequence: TGTGCCAGCAGGACACAGGGCTCCTATAATTCACCCCTCCACTTT. Amino acid sequence: CASRTQGSYNSPLHF.

The CDR3 nucleotides are TGTGCCAGTAGCGCCGGGACTAGCGGGAGGGCACAGTACTTC. This sequence encodes CASSAGTSGRAQYF. This chain uses TRBV19 with TRBJ2-5, with 16 bases identical to TRBD2. The trim removed 6 bases at V and 11 bases at J, leaving 6 bases unmatched. This CDR3 spans 14 amino acids. Germline CDR1 is LNHDA and CDR2 is SQIVND (reference sequence). The full variable domain, completed using reference TRBV19 and TRBJ2-5, is DGGITQSPKYLFRKEGQNVTLSCEQNLNHDAMYWYRQDPGQGLRLIYYSQIVNDFQKGDIAEGYSVSREKKESFPLTVTSAQKNPTAFYLCASSAGTSGRAQYFGPGTRLLVL.

This clone was seen just once. V is TRBV5-6 and J is TRBJ1-5, with D tentatively TRBD1 (5 bases). Germline V gene data show CDR1 as SGHDT and CDR2 as YYEEEE. V was pared by 1 base and J by 6 bases, with 8 bases between. The CDR3 sequence is 13 residues long. For the CDR3, the DNA is TGTGCCAGCAGCTTGCCGGGGACTCAGCCCCAGCATTTT. It translates to CASSLPGTQPQHF.

The chain couples TRBV7-9 to TRBJ2-7, with TRBD2 matching over 7 bases. The germline V gene has CDR1 SEHNR and CDR2 FQNEAQ (reference sequence). With V trimmed by 5 bases and J by 4 bases, 8 bases remained unmatched. CDR3 length equals 14 residues. Written as DNA, the CDR3 is TGTGCCAGCAGCATAACCACGGGAGGTTACGAGCAGTACTTC. Protein product: CASSITTGGYEQYF.

The CDR3 here is CASSGPHQGASGNTIYF. DNA for the CDR3: TGTGCCAGCAGCGGGCCCCACCAGGGGGCATCTGGAAACACCATATATTTT. This chain connects TRBV28 to TRBJ1-3; 8 bases agree with TRBD1. The germline V gene encodes CDR1 MDHEN and CDR2 SYDVKM. The ends lost 6 bases at V and 1 base at J; junction bases unmatched: 11. The CDR3 consists of 17 residues.

V gene TRBV9 combines with J gene TRBJ1-1; D is unclear. This CDR3 has 14 amino acids. V lost 0 bases, J lost 5 bases, and 11 bases lay in between. Per the germline V gene, CDR1 is SGDLS and CDR2 is YYNGEE. CDR3 nucleotide sequence: TGTGCCAGCAGCGTAGTAGCAGGCGCGACTGAAGCTTTCTTT. It codes for CASSVVAGATEAFF.